Shown below are 21 T cell receptor beta chains from a single sample sequenced in a study of early T cells in non-severe SARS-CoV-2 infection. TCRdb redid the calling of the 5' RACE reads with MiXCR, one entry per CDR3 protein. The sample holds 60,000 or so distinct CDR3 sequences; under 15% are singletons and the top ten take 4.4%. Sequencing input: whole blood. Receptors were obtained from an adult who was a healthcare worker with PCR-confirmed SARS-CoV-2 infection or an uninfected control (not recorded which).

This clonotype showed up just a few times. The chain employs TRBV6-2 or TRBV6-3 and TRBJ2-3, with D unclear. The CDR3 sequence is 16 residues long. V was shortened by 5 bases and J by 4 bases, with 19 bases between the two germline ends. Germline V gives CDR1 MNHEY, CDR2 SVGEGT. In nucleotides, the CDR3 is TGTGCCAGCAGTCCTCGAAGGGCCCTAGAGGCAGATACGCAGTATTTT. The encoded protein is CASSPRRALEADTQYF.

The chain couples TRBV10-1 to TRBJ1-1; TRBD1 might be the D (5 bases). The CDR3 consists of 14 residues. Germline lookup yields CDR1 WNHNN and CDR2 SYGVQD (reference sequence). V gave up 3 bases and J gave up 5 bases, with 13 bases separating them. DNA for the CDR3: TGCGCCAGCAGTGAACGGGGCGGGAGAACTGAAGCTTTCTTT. It yields the protein CASSERGGRTEAFF.

This clonotype was counted a few times. The rearrangement joins TRBV7-9 to TRBJ1-1; D ambiguous. V lost 7 bases to trimming and J lost 4 bases, with 10 bases between them. Per the germline V gene, CDR1 is SEHNR and CDR2 is FQNEAQ (reference sequence). The CDR3 has 12 residues. CDR3 DNA sequence: TGTGCCAGCAAGGAGCTCTCCACTGAAGCTTTCTTT. Protein product: CASKELSTEAFF.

This clonotype was observed at least ten times. J is TRBJ1-2 and V is TRBV30; D unresolved. V gave up 2 bases and J gave up 5 bases, with 9 bases separating them. Germline CDR1 and CDR2: GTSNPN and SVGIG (reference sequence). The length of the CDR3 is 12 residues. Written as DNA, the CDR3 is TGTGCCTGGAGTAATACGGCTTATGGCTACACCTTC. Translating it yields CAWSNTAYGYTF. Using reference TRBV30 and TRBJ1-2 for the parts outside the CDR3, the full variable domain is SQTIHQWPATLVQPVGSPLSLECTVEGTSNPNLYWYRQAAGRGLQLLFYSVGIGQISSEVPQNLSASRPQDRQFILSSKKLLLSDSGFYLCAWSNTAYGYTFGSGTRLTVV.

This clonotype was detected ten times or more. This sequence joins TRBV5-1 and TRBJ2-7; tentatively, D is TRBD2 (5 bases). V lost 0 bases and J 0 bases, leaving 10 bases between the germline ends. The CDR3 is 15 residues long. CDR1 is SGHRS and CDR2 is YFSETQ in the germline V gene. The CDR3 coding sequence is TGCGCCAGCAGCTTGGCCAGCGGTCCCTCCTACGAGCAGTACTTC. It specifies CASSLASGPSYEQYF.

To note about this clonotype: A much larger clone differs from this one at a single base, so this may be a read error. The chain couples TRBV6-6 to TRBJ1-2, with 8 nucleotides matching TRBD1. V lost 4 bases and J lost 8; bases outside the gene matches: 9. The CDR3 spans 14 residues. From germline, CDR1 is MNHNY and CDR2 SVGAGI (reference sequence). The CDR3 DNA reads as TGTGCCAGCAGTTTCCCCCAGGGGGCCAAGGGCTACACCTTC. Translated: CASSFPQGAKGYTF.

This clonotype was seen many times. The V gene is TRBV29-1, the J gene TRBJ2-7, with D tentatively TRBD2 (6 bases). Trimming removed 5 bases from V and 1 base from J, with 9 bases in between. Germline V gene sequence: CDR1 SQVTM, CDR2 ANQGSEA. The CDR3 consists of 12 residues. CDR3 amino acids: CSVRRGSYEQYF. As DNA, the CDR3 is TGCAGCGTTCGACGGGGGTCCTACGAGCAGTACTTC.

This clonotype was counted ten times or more. The genes are TRBV30 and TRBJ1-2, with D perhaps matching TRBD1 (6 bases). Looked up from germline, CDR1 is GTSNPN and CDR2 is SVGIG (reference sequence). V lost 7 bases to trimming and J lost 4 bases, with 37 bases between them. The CDR3 contains 20 residues. The CDR3 DNA reads as TGTGCCTCCCGGACGAGCGTCCGAAGCCCGGGGGCAATGAGCATCTATGGCTACACCTTC. Amino acids: CASRTSVRSPGAMSIYGYTF.

A few counts support this clonotype. The V call is TRBV19, the J call TRBJ2-3, with D uncertain. The CDR3 has 16 residues. Trimming removed 0 bases from V and 0 bases from J, with 10 bases in between. The germline gives CDR1 LNHDA, CDR2 SQIVND (reference sequence). CDR3 residues: CASSIDGISSTDTQYF. For the CDR3, the DNA is TGTGCCAGTAGTATAGATGGGATTTCTAGCACAGATACGCAGTATTTT. Filled out from reference TRBV19 and TRBJ2-3, the complete variable domain reads DGGITQSPKYLFRKEGQNVTLSCEQNLNHDAMYWYRQDPGQGLRLIYYSQIVNDFQKGDIAEGYSVSREKKESFPLTVTSAQKNPTAFYLCASSIDGISSTDTQYFGPGTRLTVL.

This clonotype was recorded a few times. This chain links TRBV5-1 with TRBJ2-1; 9 bases agree with TRBD1. After removal of 0 bases from V and 8 bases from J, the junction contained 9 bases not matched to a gene. The CDR3 length is 16 residues. Germline lookup yields CDR1 SGHRS and CDR2 YFSETQ. The CDR3 here is CASSLAHPDRGDEQFF. CDR3 in DNA: TGCGCCAGCAGCTTGGCCCACCCGGACAGGGGAGATGAGCAGTTCTTC.

This clonotype was picked up many times. The V call is TRBV7-9, the J call TRBJ2-7; no definite D call. Germline CDR1 and CDR2: SEHNR and FQNEAQ (reference sequence). V lost 5 bases, J lost 2 bases, and 10 bases lay in between. This CDR3 region has 13 residues. The DNA for the CDR3 is TGTGCCAGCAGCCCACCCACGGCCTACGAGCAGTACTTC. Its protein is CASSPPTAYEQYF.

This clonotype has more than one count but fewer than ten. This rearrangement joins TRBV6-1 to TRBJ1-1; D not resolved. The CDR3 contains 13 residues. CDR1 is MNHNS, CDR2 SASEGT, per germline. V lost 10 bases to trimming and J lost 5 bases, with 17 bases between them. The CDR3: CANQQSRETEAFF. The DNA of the CDR3 is TGTGCCAACCAACAGTCGAGGGAAACTGAAGCTTTCTTT.

This clonotype was recorded a few times. V gene TRBV6-1 combines with J gene TRBJ2-7; tentative D call: TRBD1 (6 bases). The length of the CDR3 is 14 residues. The ends were cut back, 7 bases at V and 4 bases at J, with 17 bases in the middle. CDR1 and CDR2 (germline): MNHNS, SASEGT. The CDR3 loop reads CASTVTGMVYEQYF. The CDR3 DNA follows: TGTGCCAGCACCGTTACAGGGATGGTGTACGAGCAGTACTTC.

This clonotype was counted at least ten times. V is TRBV30 and J is TRBJ1-6, with D unclear. V lost 2 bases and J lost 4, with 9 bases in between. Germline CDR1 and CDR2: GTSNPN and SVGIG (reference sequence). The CDR3 consists of 14 residues. The CDR3 protein is CAWSQWRYNSPLHF. The CDR3 bases are TGTGCCTGGAGTCAGTGGAGATATAATTCACCCCTCCACTTT.

The chain recombines TRBV7-2 with TRBJ2-5; 11 bases map to TRBD2. Germline values: CDR1 SGHTA, CDR2 FQGNSA. This CDR3 comprises 18 residues. J gave up 3 bases and V 3 bases, and 12 bases lay outside the gene matches. Here the CDR3 reads CASSFPRGLAGQKETQYF. The DNA for the CDR3 is TGTGCCAGCAGCTTCCCAAGAGGACTAGCGGGTCAAAAAGAGACCCAGTACTTC.

This clonotype was found a few times. This chain uses TRBV10-2 with TRBJ2-5, with 9 nucleotides matching TRBD1. The CDR3 is made up of 14 amino acids. J lost 3 bases, V lost 9 bases, and 8 bases had no gene match. The germline CDR1 and CDR2 sequences are WSHSY and SAAADI. CDR3 nucleotide sequence: TGCGCCAGTGCGCCGGGACAGGGAAAAGAGACCCAGTACTTC. Its protein product is CASAPGQGKETQYF.

Points on this clonotype: A read error may be the cause here, since a much bigger clone is one base away. This chain links TRBV7-7 with TRBJ2-1; 10 bases line up with TRBD2. Germline trimming cut 4 bases from V and 5 bases from J; bases unmatched to any gene: 5. The CDR3 runs 15 residues. Germline V gene lookup returns CDR1 SSHAT and CDR2 FNYEAQ (reference sequence). This CDR3 is CASSSGTSADNEQFF. In nucleotides, the CDR3 is TGTGCCAGCAGCTCCGGGACTAGCGCAGACAATGAGCAGTTCTTC.

The chain joins TRBV20-1 to TRBJ2-7; TRBD2 matches 8 bases. J gave up 1 base and V 2 bases, and 10 bases lay outside the gene matches. Germline V gives CDR1 DFQATT, CDR2 SNEGSKA (reference sequence). This CDR3 contains 16 residues. CDR3 in DNA: TGCAGTGCTAGACCCCCTTGGAGCGGGGGTTCCTACGAGCAGTACTTC. This sequence encodes CSARPPWSGGSYEQYF.

Of note for this clonotype: A much bigger clone sits one base away, suggesting this may be a read error. This chain uses TRBV30 with TRBJ1-1; D might be TRBD1 (5 bases). This CDR3 is built from 14 residues. Germline CDR1 and CDR2: GTSNPN and SVGIG (reference sequence). V lost 2 bases to trimming and J lost 13 bases, with 23 bases between them. CDR3 amino acids: CAWSSEAGREKGFF. In DNA, the CDR3 is TGTGCCTGGAGTTCAGAAGCGGGACGGGAAAAAGGTTTCTTT.

In its sample, this clonotype was seen a few times. This chain joins TRBV7-9 and TRBJ2-2; D is possibly TRBD2 (6 bases). The CDR3 covers 15 residues. V gave up 4 bases and J gave up 3 bases, with 12 bases separating them. In germline, CDR1 is SEHNR, CDR2 FQNEAQ (reference sequence). The CDR3 DNA sequence: TGTGCCAGCAGCTCGTTAGCGGTCGACACCGGGGAGCTGTTTTTT. Its protein is CASSSLAVDTGELFF.

There are a few counts of this clonotype. The chain employs TRBV6-6 and TRBJ1-4; D is unclear. CDR3 length: 13 residues. Germline V gene data show CDR1 as MNHNY and CDR2 as SVGAGI (reference sequence). Trimming shortened V by 5 bases and J by 5 bases, and 9 bases separated the two germline ends. The CDR3 protein is CASSRGGNEKLFF. The CDR3 bases are TGTGCCAGCAGTCGGGGAGGCAATGAAAAACTGTTTTTT.